Each of the 14 T cell receptor beta chains below was sequenced from the same sample in a study of blood T cell repertoires in COVID-19. Sequencing used immunoSEQ multiplex PCR; TCRdb keeps in-frame clones, though not all of them. The sample shows approximately 150,000 clones, 75% to 90% of them seen only once. The sequencing sample was made of peripheral blood. The receptors derive from a woman aged 55-70 years with active or convalescent COVID-19.

The chain couples TRBV11-2 to TRBJ2-1, with TRBD1 as a possible D gene (5 bases). V was trimmed by 5 bases and J by 5 bases, leaving 22 bases between them. The CDR3 runs to 17 residues. Germline CDR1 reads SGHAT; CDR2 reads FQNNGV. The CDR3 nucleotides read TGTGCCAGCAGCCCAGGGTTATTGGGCTATGTTCACAATGAGCAGTTCTTC. It is translated as CASSPGLLGYVHNEQFF.

The chain carries TRBV5-1 and TRBJ2-5; the match to TRBD2 covers 7 bases. With 2 bases clipped from V and 1 base from J, the junction kept 5 bases outside the gene matches. The CDR3 totals 15 residues. Germline V gene data show CDR1 as SGHRS and CDR2 as YFSETQ. The CDR3 bases are TGCGCCAGCAGCTTAGGGGACTACCGCCAAGAGACCCAGTACTTC. It translates to CASSLGDYRQETQYF.

This chain uses TRBV5-1 with TRBJ1-4; 11 nucleotides match TRBD1. The V and J ends lost 3 bases and 0 bases, in that order; junction bases with no gene match: 7. Per germline, CDR1 SGHRS and CDR2 YFSETQ. The CDR3 has 18 residues. The CDR3 spells CASSSGTGGRATNEKLFF. CDR3 coding DNA: TGCGCCAGCAGCTCGGGGACAGGGGGTAGAGCAACTAATGAAAAACTGTTTTTT.

The chain recombines TRBV19 with TRBJ1-3; the D gene is possibly TRBD1 (5 bases). Germline CDR1 is LNHDA and CDR2 is SQIVND (reference sequence). The V end lost 6 bases, the J end lost 0 bases, and 9 bases lay between the germline ends. The CDR3 is made up of 14 amino acids. Written as DNA, the CDR3 is TGTGCCAGTAGGGGGCACAACTCTGGAAACACCATATATTTT. Amino acid sequence: CASRGHNSGNTIYF.

The V and J genes are TRBV9 and TRBJ2-5; 10 bases align to TRBD1. CDR1 is SGDLS, CDR2 YYNGEE, per germline. CDR3 length: 16 residues. V lost 0 bases and J lost 5; bases outside the gene matches: 7. The CDR3 region is CASSVEGTGAGETQYF. DNA of the CDR3: TGTGCCAGCAGCGTAGAAGGGACAGGGGCTGGGGAGACCCAGTACTTC.

This chain uses TRBV4-3 with TRBJ1-1; 7 bases line up with TRBD1. Germline V CDR1 and CDR2: LGHNA, YSLEER. The CDR3 spans 15 residues. V lost 4 bases, J lost 1 base, and 6 bases stayed unmatched. CDR3 sequence: CASSPVTGENTEAFF. CDR3 nucleotides: TGCGCCAGCAGCCCCGTTACAGGGGAGAACACTGAAGCTTTCTTT.

The chain uses TRBV7-2 and TRBJ1-6, with D hard to call. This CDR3 is 13 amino acids long. CDR1 SGHTA and CDR2 FQGNSA come from the germline V gene. V gave up 4 bases and J gave up 8 bases, with 9 bases separating them. The CDR3 loop is CASSSWAYSPLHF. CDR3 DNA: TGTGCCAGCAGCTCCTGGGCCTATTCACCCCTCCACTTT.

The genes are TRBV9 and TRBJ2-1, with D possibly matching TRBD2 (6 bases). Germline V lookup: CDR1 SGDLS, CDR2 YYNGEE. The V end lost 6 bases, the J end lost 8 bases, and 15 bases lay between the germline ends. This CDR3 comprises 13 residues. CDR3 DNA sequence: TGTGCCAGCACGACGGGGCCGGGGGATGAGCAGTTCTTC. This codes for CASTTGPGDEQFF. The complete variable domain, with remaining parts taken from reference TRBV9 and TRBJ2-1, reads DSGVTQTPKHLITATGQRVTLRCSPRSGDLSVYWYQQSLDQGLQFLIQYYNGEERAKGNILERFSAQQFPDLHSELNLSSLELGDSALYFCASTTGPGDEQFFGPGTRLTVL.

The rearrangement uses TRBV5-4 and TRBJ1-6, with 7 nucleotides matching TRBD1. The CDR3 contains 15 residues. V lost 6 bases, J lost 7 bases, and 10 bases stayed unmatched. Looked up from germline, CDR1 is SGHNT and CDR2 is YYREEE (reference sequence). This CDR3 is CASTPRQGLNSPLHF. DNA for the CDR3: TGTGCCAGCACCCCTCGACAGGGTCTAAATTCACCCCTCCACTTT.

V and J are TRBV14 and TRBJ1-6, with D unclear. V gave up 1 base and J gave up 6 bases, with 4 bases separating them. CDR3 length: 13 amino acids. The germline gives CDR1 SGHDN, CDR2 FVKESK. For the CDR3, the DNA is TGTGCCAGCAGCCAAGGGGCTAATTCACCCCTCCACTTT. Residues: CASSQGANSPLHF.

The rearrangement links TRBV6-2 or TRBV6-3 to TRBJ1-4, with TRBD1 identical over 7 bases. CDR1 and CDR2 (germline): MNHEY, SVGEGT. Trimming removed 5 bases from V and 8 bases from J; junction bases left unmatched: 2. The CDR3 is made up of 12 amino acids. The CDR3 coding sequence is TGTGCCAGCAGTCGACAGGGAGAAAAACTGTTTTTT. It encodes CASSRQGEKLFF.

This clone was picked up a small number of times. V is TRBV9 and J is TRBJ1-2; no firm D call. Germline values: CDR1 SGDLS, CDR2 YYNGEE. With 0 bases removed from V and 1 base from J, the gap between germline ends came to 7 bases. The CDR3 contains 14 residues. The DNA of the CDR3 is TGTGCCAGCAGCGTAGATCCGGTTAACTATGGCTACACCTTC. Translating it yields CASSVDPVNYGYTF. Full variable domain (outside the CDR3, taken from reference TRBV9 and TRBJ1-2): DSGVTQTPKHLITATGQRVTLRCSPRSGDLSVYWYQQSLDQGLQFLIQYYNGEERAKGNILERFSAQQFPDLHSELNLSSLELGDSALYFCASSVDPVNYGYTFGSGTRLTVV.

The chain employs TRBV6-1 and TRBJ2-7; 8 bases fit TRBD1. V shed 0 bases, J shed 0 bases, and the junction held 7 bases outside the gene matches. In germline, CDR1 is MNHNS, CDR2 SASEGT. The CDR3 has 17 amino acids. Here the CDR3 reads CASSEASDRGGSYEQYF. The CDR3 bases are TGTGCCAGCAGTGAAGCCTCCGACAGGGGCGGCTCCTACGAGCAGTACTTC.

This clone was seen a single time. This chain connects TRBV21-1 to TRBJ2-3; the table's D call, TRBD1, was not checked against the DNA. TRBV21-1 is marked as a pseudogene. The CDR3 is 19 residues long. CDR3 sequence: CASSKVSLEDREEADTQYF. In DNA, the CDR3 is TGTGCCAGCAGCAAAGTCTCCCTCGAGGACAGGGAAGAGGCAGATACGCAGTATTTT.